This TCR beta chain was found in a study of blood T cell repertoires in COVID-19. The CDR3 consists of 17 residues. V was pared by 1 base and J by 4 bases, with 19 bases between. Looked up from germline, CDR1 is PRHDT and CDR2 is FYEKMQ (reference sequence). This clone has just one count. Profiling relied on immunoSEQ multiplex PCR, and the TCRdb table lists in-frame clones only, not all of them. Of some 99,000 clones in the sample, approximately 90% were seen once. The TCR originated in a human donor with COVID-19, enrolled during active disease. The donor label of this sample is uncertain. The V call is TRBV13, the J call TRBJ1-2; D is ambiguous. What was sequenced was peripheral blood. CDR3 DNA sequence: TGTGCCAGCAGCTTAGATCAGTTTCCCCCACCCGTCTATGGCTACACCTTC. The encoded protein is CASSLDQFPPPVYGYTF.